The clone carrying this TCR beta chain was observed once. Its antigen remains unidentified. Primers included in the PCR were 60 Vbeta and 13 Jbeta primers. Only in-frame clones appear in the TCRdb table, and some are missing; sequencing was by immunoSEQ multiplex PCR. This sample has some 150,000 clones, with around 69% found just once. Looked up from germline, CDR1 is SGHRS and CDR2 is YFSETQ. The V end was cut by 2 bases, the J end by 3 bases, with 11 bases between. This CDR3 spans 15 amino acids. Sampled while nominally healthy, donors likely had unrecorded immune exposures. This specimen comes from a study of cytomegalovirus exposure and HLA in healthy donors. Overall study: Genetic ancestry analysis placed approximately 78% of the 398 donors that were genotyped in the Caucasian-associated cluster. The study, taken as a whole, reports: CMV serostatus was the only immune exposure information that was available. Presence/absence analysis assumed near-uniform sequencing depth across donors.

This receptor was taken from a woman aged 25 to 45 in good health and CMV-seronegative. The J gene is TRBJ2-2, the V gene TRBV5-1; perhaps TRBD2 as D (7 bases). Specimen: PBMCs. CDR3 loop: CASSFGGGDTGELFF. Written as DNA, the CDR3 is TGCGCCAGCAGCTTTGGGGGGGGCGACACCGGGGAGCTGTTTTTT. Complete variable domain (other parts from reference TRBV5-1 and TRBJ2-2): KAGVTQTPRYLIKTRGQQVTLSCSPISGHRSVSWYQQTPGQGLQFLFEYFSETQRNKGNFPGRFSGRQFSNSRSEMNVSTLELGDSALYLCASSFGGGDTGELFFGEGSRLTVL.